This T cell receptor beta chain is from a study of CD8 T cells in ankylosing spondylitis. Quantitative 5'-RACE with molecular barcodes produced the TCR beta libraries. Each CDR3 protein is one row after TCRdb ran MiXCR on the 5' RACE reads. The data contain fewer than 400,000 distinct CDR3 sequences, around 8% of them singletons. The germline CDR1 and CDR2 sequences are SGHRS and YFSETQ. This CDR3 spans 18 amino acids. The V end was cut by 5 bases, the J end by 0 bases, with 20 bases between. Concerning this clonotype: Its matching antigen is unknown.

General study findings and limits: Previous work reported some of these motif variants in the synovial fluid and blood of reactive arthritis. Characteristic, it appeared, of ankylosing spondylitis blood was a TCR beta motif of seven or eight highly homologous variants.

Sequencing was performed on blood, either unsorted or a sorted T cell fraction (not recorded which). The chain carries TRBV5-1 and TRBJ2-2; D perhaps matches TRBD2 (5 bases). This receptor was identified in a male donor with ankylosing spondylitis. The CDR3 coding sequence is TGCGCCAGCAGTCTCGGGTCATCGGGGATCCCGAACACCGGGGAGCTGTTTTTT. Its translation is CASSLGSSGIPNTGELFF.